This passage covers 15 T cell receptor beta chains from one sample sequenced in a study of T cell responses to AZD1222 COVID-19 vaccine. Measured with immunoSEQ multiplex PCR; TCRdb has only the in-frame clones, and not every one. The repertoire holds approximately 67,000 clones, 80% to 90% seen once, with under 30% in the top ten. Here the sequenced sample was peripheral blood, taken 28 days after the second AZD1222 dose. All receptors come from an adult who received the AZD1222 COVID-19 vaccine.

This sequence joins TRBV12-3 or TRBV12-4 and TRBJ1-1; 9 bases agree with TRBD1. The CDR3 is 13 amino acids. V dropped 6 bases and J dropped 10; count of bases not matched to a gene: 9. CDR3 in amino acids: CASRTGGWKRAFF. The CDR3 DNA reads as TGTGCCAGCAGAACAGGGGGCTGGAAACGAGCTTTCTTT.

The V gene is TRBV9, the J gene TRBJ2-7, with no clear D. Trimming took off 0 bases at V and 2 bases at J, with 9 bases between the two ends. This CDR3 has 14 residues. Germline lookup yields CDR1 SGDLS and CDR2 YYNGEE. The CDR3 coding sequence is TGTGCCAGCAGCGTAGGGCCAGGCCCCTACGAGCAGTACTTC. This codes for CASSVGPGPYEQYF.

V is TRBV18 and J is TRBJ1-4; 7 bases line up with TRBD1. This CDR3 is 13 amino acids long. The V gene end was trimmed by 10 bases and the J gene end by 7 bases; junction bases not matched to a gene: 9. Germline CDR1 is KGHSH and CDR2 is LQKENI. CDR3 residues: CATLPGGGEKLFF. Here the CDR3 DNA reads TGTGCCACCCTACCAGGGGGAGGTGAAAAACTGTTTTTT.

V usage is TRBV10-3 and J usage is TRBJ1-6, with a weak D call TRBD1 (6 bases). Germline CDR1 ENHRY, CDR2 SYGVKD. CDR3 length equals 16 residues. The V gene lost 5 bases and the J gene lost 5 bases, with 16 bases spanning the gap. This CDR3 reads CAISSRTATDNSPLHF. CDR3 bases: TGTGCCATCAGTTCAAGGACAGCAACCGATAATTCACCCCTCCACTTT.

The rearrangement joins TRBV4-1 to TRBJ2-7; 8 positions match TRBD1. The CDR3 is 16 amino acids. Per germline, CDR1 MGHRA and CDR2 YSYEKL. The V gene end was trimmed by 3 bases and the J gene end by 2 bases; junction bases not matched to a gene: 9. The CDR3 bases are TGCGCCAGCAGCCACTCCGGGACAGGAGCACCCTACGAGCAGTACTTC. Protein sequence: CASSHSGTGAPYEQYF.

CDR3 bases: TGTGCCAGCAGTTTATTGACAGAGCAACCTTACGAGCAGTACTTC. Translating it yields CASSLLTEQPYEQYF. This rearrangement joins TRBV27 to TRBJ2-7; weak D call: TRBD1 (5 bases). Germline CDR1 is MNHEY and CDR2 is SMNVEV (reference sequence). This CDR3 is 15 amino acids long. V lost 1 base and J lost 4, with 14 bases in between.

The chain has TRBV6-2 or TRBV6-3 and TRBJ2-7; 9 bases map to TRBD1. Looked up from germline, CDR1 is MNHEY and CDR2 is SVGEGT. The CDR3 loop spans 15 amino acids. The V segment lost 6 bases and the J segment 9 bases; nucleotides outside the gene matches: 15. The CDR3 sequence is CASSQRDRAIRWQYF. CDR3 in DNA: TGTGCCAGCAGCCAGCGGGACAGGGCCATCCGGTGGCAGTACTTC.

The chain recombines TRBV15 with TRBJ2-7; no firm D call. Germline V lookup: CDR1 LNHNV, CDR2 YYDKDF (reference sequence). V dropped 3 bases and J dropped 0 bases, with 12 bases sitting between them. The CDR3 spans 15 residues. This CDR3 is CATSSFRLSSYEQYF. In nucleotides, the CDR3 is TGTGCCACCAGCAGCTTCCGGCTGAGCTCCTACGAGCAGTACTTC.

This clone showed up just a few times. The chain couples TRBV27 to TRBJ2-3; possible D gene TRBD2, 5 bases. The ends were cut back, 6 bases at V and 1 base at J, with 14 bases in the middle. CDR1 MNHEY and CDR2 SMNVEV come from the germline V gene (reference sequence). CDR3 size: 15 residues. In nucleotides, the CDR3 is TGTGCCAGCAGGAGAGAGGGATTCGGCACAGATACGCAGTATTTT. This translates into CASRREGFGTDTQYF.

This chain links TRBV28 with TRBJ1-1; D ambiguous. The germline CDR1 and CDR2 sequences are MDHEN and SYDVKM. The CDR3 extends over 14 amino acids. V was cut by 10 bases and J by 5 bases, with 20 bases left in between. The CDR3 reads CATIFVQEGTEAFF. CDR3 sequence (DNA): TGTGCCACCATTTTCGTTCAGGAGGGTACTGAAGCTTTCTTT.

The chain links TRBV6-5 to TRBJ2-1; no clear D gene. The germline V gene has CDR1 MNHEY and CDR2 SVGAGI. The CDR3 sequence is 14 residues long. The ends were cut back, 2 bases at V and 2 bases at J, with 7 bases in the middle. CDR3 region: CASSYGDAYNEQFF. DNA of the CDR3: TGTGCCAGCAGTTACGGCGATGCCTACAATGAGCAGTTCTTC.

V and J are TRBV11-3 and TRBJ2-3, with D possibly matching TRBD1 (5 bases). The CDR3 loop spans 14 amino acids. Germline CDR1 and CDR2: SGHNT and YENEEA. Trimming took 3 bases from V and 2 from J, leaving 9 bases between them. The CDR3: CASSFRGTTDTQYF. As DNA, the CDR3 is TGTGCCAGCAGCTTTAGGGGAACCACAGATACGCAGTATTTT.

This chain's CDR3 is CASTELGGTQYF. CDR3 bases: TGTGCCAGCACAGAGCTAGGGGGGACCCAGTACTTC. V usage is TRBV6-5 and J usage is TRBJ2-5, with D tentatively TRBD1 (6 bases). The CDR3 sequence is 12 residues long. Germline V gene lookup returns CDR1 MNHEY and CDR2 SVGAGI. The V and J ends lost 7 bases and 7 bases respectively, with 13 bases between them.

The chain couples TRBV6-2 or TRBV6-3 to TRBJ1-1; no reliable D call. The CDR3 covers 13 residues. The germline V gene encodes CDR1 MNHEY and CDR2 SVGEGT. V was trimmed by 2 bases and J by 4 bases, leaving 8 bases between them. CDR3 in amino acids: CASSYTVSTEAFF. CDR3 coding DNA: TGTGCCAGCAGTTACACGGTTAGCACTGAAGCTTTCTTT.

This clone was counted at least ten times. J is TRBJ1-2 and V is TRBV5-1; a possible D gene is TRBD1 (5 bases). There are 15 residues in the CDR3. CDR1 and CDR2 from the germline V gene are SGHRS and YFSETQ. V was pared by 4 bases and J by 1 base, with 14 bases between. CDR3 sequence reads: CASSPRGAFNYGYTF. The CDR3 DNA sequence: TGCGCCAGCAGCCCAAGAGGGGCTTTTAACTATGGCTACACCTTC.